This T cell receptor beta chain is from a study of blood T cell repertoires in COVID-19. The overall study: T cells, B-cell-depleted T cells, or PBMCs supplied cDNA or gDNA.

Across fewer than 25 US areas, participants ranged in age from roughly 18 to 95 years. Each participant's cohort was designated according to participant-reported clinical history. Recovered status applied to Cohort 3 donors who had two consecutive negative PCRs. It also applied to those with clearance or with symptom resolution. The data were produced by immunoSEQ multiplex PCR, yet TCRdb's version contains in-frame clones alone and is incomplete. The data hold about half a million clones, with around 85% observed a single time. The length of the CDR3 is 15 residues. The germline V gene encodes CDR1 KGHSH and CDR2 LQKENI. The V and J ends lost 2 bases and 6 bases respectively, with 14 bases between them.

This sequence was found in an older woman who had recovered from COVID-19. The rearrangement uses TRBV18 and TRBJ1-3; D gene unclear. The sample consisted of PBMCs or T cells enriched from blood (not recorded which). The CDR3 DNA is TGTGCCAGCTCACCAGGTCCACGCTACCTAAACACCATATATTTT. It translates to CASSPGPRYLNTIYF.